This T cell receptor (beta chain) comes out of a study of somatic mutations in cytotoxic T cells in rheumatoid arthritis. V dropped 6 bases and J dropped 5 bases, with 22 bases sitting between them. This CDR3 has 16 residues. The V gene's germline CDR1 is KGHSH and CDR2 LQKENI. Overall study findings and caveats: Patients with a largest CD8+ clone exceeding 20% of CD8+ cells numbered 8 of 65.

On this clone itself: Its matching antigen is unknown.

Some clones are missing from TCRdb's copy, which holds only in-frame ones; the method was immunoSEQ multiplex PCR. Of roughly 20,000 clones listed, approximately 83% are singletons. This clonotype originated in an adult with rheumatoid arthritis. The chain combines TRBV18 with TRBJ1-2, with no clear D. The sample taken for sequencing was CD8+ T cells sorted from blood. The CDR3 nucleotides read TGTGCCAGCTCTCCGACACCGTCGAAGGACCCGTATGGCTACACCTTC. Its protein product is CASSPTPSKDPYGYTF.